This entry lists 29 T cell receptor beta chains sequenced from one sample in a study of radiotherapy plus CTLA-4 blockade in lung cancer. Measured with immunoSEQ multiplex PCR; TCRdb has only the in-frame clones, and not every one. In the table there are roughly 130,000 clones, around 90% of which are singletons. This specimen consisted of peripheral blood, obtained from a patient treated with radiotherapy plus ipilimumab. Source of these receptors: a human donor with non-small cell lung cancer that progressed on radiotherapy plus ipilimumab.

The rearrangement uses TRBV2 and TRBJ2-5, with D perhaps matching TRBD2 (6 bases). The V and J ends lost 7 bases and 5 bases respectively, with 11 bases between them. The CDR3 spans 12 residues. Germline V lookup: CDR1 SNHLY, CDR2 FYNNEI. CDR3 DNA: TGTGCCAGCAAGGAGGGTACGGAGACCCAGTACTTC. Protein product: CASKEGTETQYF.

The chain recombines TRBV5-1 with TRBJ2-7; D is uncertain. The CDR3 has 16 amino acids. The germline V and J ends were trimmed by 3 bases and 0 bases, with 16 bases remaining between them. Germline V lookup: CDR1 SGHRS, CDR2 YFSETQ. This CDR3 is CASSSARPGLSYEQYF. As DNA, the CDR3 is TGCGCCAGCAGCTCGGCTCGCCCCGGGCTCTCCTACGAGCAGTACTTC.

The V gene is TRBV15, the J gene TRBJ2-7; D possibly uses TRBD1 or TRBD2 (5 bases each). The CDR3 is 15 residues long. Trimming pared 0 bases from V and 6 bases from J, leaving 15 bases between. Germline CDR1 LNHNV, CDR2 YYDKDF (reference sequence). The CDR3 DNA is TGTGCCACCAGCAGAGACCGGGACCCTGGGGTCGAGCAGTACTTC. Its translation: CATSRDRDPGVEQYF.

The rearrangement links TRBV30 to TRBJ2-5; D perhaps matches TRBD1 (5 bases). Germline V gene sequence: CDR1 GTSNPN, CDR2 SVGIG (reference sequence). With 0 bases removed from V and 10 bases from J, the gap between germline ends came to 18 bases. The CDR3 loop spans 14 amino acids. CDR3 in amino acids: CAWSVNLQGFGQYF. In nucleotides, the CDR3 is TGTGCCTGGAGTGTAAATCTTCAGGGCTTTGGCCAGTACTTC.

This chain joins TRBV2 and TRBJ1-1, with 8 bases fitting TRBD1. Per the germline V gene, CDR1 is SNHLY and CDR2 is FYNNEI. Trimming cost V 4 bases and J 0 bases; bases outside gene matches: 1. This CDR3 is built from 14 residues. The CDR3, as DNA: TGTGCCAGCAGTGCAGGGGGCATGAACACTGAAGCTTTCTTT. This encodes CASSAGGMNTEAFF.

The rearrangement joins TRBV6-5 to TRBJ2-7; a weak D match, TRBD2 (5 bases). Germline CDR1 reads MNHEY; CDR2 reads SVGAGI. CDR3 size: 14 residues. Trimming cost V 0 bases and J 5 bases, with 11 bases left between them. The CDR3 bases are TGTGCCAGCAGTTACTCGCGGGTGGCCAACGAGCAGTACTTC. Translation gives CASSYSRVANEQYF.

The V gene is TRBV27, the J gene TRBJ2-3; no clear D. Per germline, CDR1 MNHEY and CDR2 SMNVEV (reference sequence). This CDR3 contains 12 residues. Trimming stripped 7 bases from V and 2 bases from J, with 7 bases between. The CDR3 coding sequence is TGTGCCAGCATCTTTACCACAGATACGCAGTATTTT. It specifies CASIFTTDTQYF.

CDR3 loop: CASSLARSYEQYF. CDR3 bases: TGCGCCAGCAGCTTGGCCCGTTCCTACGAGCAGTACTTC. The V call is TRBV5-1, the J call TRBJ2-7; D gene unclear. Germline V gene lookup returns CDR1 SGHRS and CDR2 YFSETQ. The CDR3 consists of 13 residues. V was trimmed by 0 bases and J by 1 base, leaving 5 bases between them.

The chain uses TRBV2 and TRBJ2-5; a possible D gene is TRBD1 (5 bases). The CDR3 is 15 residues long. Germline values: CDR1 SNHLY, CDR2 FYNNEI. Trimming left V 0 bases short and J 4 bases short, with 12 bases between. This chain's CDR3 is CASSEASLRGETQYF. The CDR3, as DNA: TGTGCCAGCAGTGAAGCCTCATTAAGGGGAGAGACCCAGTACTTC.

V usage is TRBV1 and J usage is TRBJ1-2; the DNA was not used to check the table's D call, TRBD1. TRBV1 represents a pseudogene. This CDR3 region has 18 residues. The CDR3 DNA reads TGCACCAGCAGCCAAGATTCGGCACGGGACAGGGGTTCTCGGGGCTACACCTTC. It codes for CTSSQDSARDRGSRGYTF.

The chain's CDR3 is CASRTSGYEQYF. CDR3 in DNA: TGTGCCAGCAGGACTAGCGGCTACGAGCAGTACTTC. The chain is built from TRBV2 and TRBJ2-7, with 9 bases matching TRBD2. There are 12 residues in the CDR3. CDR1 is SNHLY, CDR2 FYNNEI, per germline. With 6 bases clipped from V and 3 bases from J, the junction kept 0 bases outside the gene matches.

The gene calls are TRBV11-3 and TRBJ2-5; 12 positions agree with TRBD2. Per the germline V gene, CDR1 is SGHNT and CDR2 is YENEEA. This CDR3 region has 18 residues. The ends lost 5 bases at V and 2 bases at J; junction bases unmatched: 12. The CDR3 reads CASSQSSGLAGRQETQYF. Here the CDR3 DNA reads TGTGCCAGCAGCCAATCTTCTGGACTAGCGGGAAGGCAAGAGACCCAGTACTTC. Filled out from reference TRBV11-3 and TRBJ2-5, the complete variable domain reads EAGVVQSPRYKIIEKKQPVAFWCNPISGHNTLYWYLQNLGQGPELLIRYENEEAVDDSQLPKDRFSAERLKGVDSTLKIQPAELGDSAVYLCASSQSSGLAGRQETQYFGPGTRLLVL.

The V and J genes are TRBV27 and TRBJ2-7; 10 bases match TRBD2. In germline, CDR1 is MNHEY, CDR2 SMNVEV (reference sequence). CDR3 size: 15 residues. With 8 bases clipped from V and 4 bases from J, the junction kept 11 bases outside the gene matches. CDR3 in amino acids: CASRRGLAGVYEQYF. Written as DNA, the CDR3 is TGTGCCAGCCGCAGGGGTCTAGCGGGAGTATACGAGCAGTACTTC.

The V gene is TRBV27, the J gene TRBJ1-2, with D perhaps TRBD1 (6 bases). CDR1 and CDR2 (germline): MNHEY, SMNVEV (reference sequence). Trimming stripped 5 bases from V and 6 bases from J, with 28 bases between. The CDR3 loop spans 18 amino acids. The CDR3 DNA sequence: TGTGCCAGCAGTGCGCAAACGGAGACAGGCGCCTTTCCGGATGGCTACACCTTC. It specifies CASSAQTETGAFPDGYTF.

To note about this clone: A junction boundary mismatches the germline segment, possibly from a read error. The gene calls are TRBV7-8 and TRBJ2-3, with D uncertain. Germline V gene data show CDR1 as SGHVS and CDR2 as FQNEAQ. The CDR3 runs 14 residues. CDR3 in DNA: TGTGCCAGCAGCCCCGCCGGTCCGGCAGACACGCAGTATTTT. This codes for CASSPAGPADTQYF.

The rearrangement links TRBV6-6 to TRBJ2-1; no clear D gene. The CDR3 consists of 11 residues. Germline CDR1 is MNHNY and CDR2 is SVGAGI (reference sequence). Trimming removed 5 bases at V and 5 bases at J, with 4 bases between. CDR3 amino acids: CASSKDNEQFF. For the CDR3, the DNA is TGTGCCAGCAGTAAGGACAATGAGCAGTTCTTC.

This clone has a single count. This chain uses TRBV2 with TRBJ1-2, with D hard to call. Trimming stripped 4 bases from V and 5 bases from J, with 11 bases between. CDR1 and CDR2 from the germline V gene are SNHLY and FYNNEI. This CDR3 spans 13 amino acids. This CDR3 is CASSVLVAYGYTF. The CDR3 region has the DNA TGTGCCAGCAGTGTATTGGTAGCGTATGGCTACACCTTC.

This chain joins TRBV25-1 and TRBJ1-1; D might be TRBD1 (6 bases). The CDR3 extends over 16 amino acids. V shed 3 bases and J shed 1 base, with 15 bases lying between them. In germline, CDR1 is MGHDK, CDR2 SYGVNS. The DNA of the CDR3 is TGTGCCAGCAGTGATTCTTTCAGACAGGAGAACACTGAAGCTTTCTTT. This encodes CASSDSFRQENTEAFF.

The chain is built from TRBV9 and TRBJ2-6; D tentatively fits TRBD1 or TRBD2 (5 bases each). The CDR3 sequence is 17 residues long. V was clipped by 3 bases and J by 11 bases, with 24 bases between them. Looked up from germline, CDR1 is SGDLS and CDR2 is YYNGEE. CDR3 amino acids: CASSANPRDRSHDVLTF. The DNA for the CDR3 is TGTGCCAGCAGCGCAAATCCCCGGGACCGCTCTCACGACGTCCTGACTTTC.

V and J are TRBV14 and TRBJ2-3; D gene unclear. The CDR3 has 13 residues. V dropped 8 bases and J dropped 1 base, with 10 bases sitting between them. CDR1 and CDR2 from the germline V gene are SGHDN and FVKESK. For the CDR3, the DNA is TGTGCCAGCGCGGTTTTTGGCACAGATACGCAGTATTTT. Translation: CASAVFGTDTQYF. Looking up the rest from reference TRBV14 and TRBJ2-3 gives the full variable domain: EAGVTQFPSHSVIEKGQTVTLRCDPISGHDNLYWYRRVMGKEIKFLLHFVKESKQDESGMPNNRFLAERTGGTYSTLKVQPAELEDSGVYFCASAVFGTDTQYFGPGTRLTVL.

The chain uses TRBV30 and TRBJ1-3, with D hard to call. The CDR3 is made up of 15 amino acids. V dropped 0 bases and J dropped 4 bases, with 13 bases sitting between them. Germline V gene lookup returns CDR1 GTSNPN and CDR2 SVGIG (reference sequence). CDR3 nucleotides: TGTGCCTGGAGTGTATCGGGCCCCTCAGGAAACACCATATATTTT. The encoded protein is CAWSVSGPSGNTIYF. The full variable domain, with the rest looked up from reference TRBV30 and TRBJ1-3, is SQTIHQWPATLVQPVGSPLSLECTVEGTSNPNLYWYRQAAGRGLQLLFYSVGIGQISSEVPQNLSASRPQDRQFILSSKKLLLSDSGFYLCAWSVSGPSGNTIYFGEGSWLTVV.

The rearrangement uses TRBV18 and TRBJ1-4; D gene ambiguous. Deletions cut 2 bases from V and 8 bases from J, with 9 bases between. The CDR3 covers 13 residues. Per the germline V gene, CDR1 is KGHSH and CDR2 is LQKENI. CDR3 nucleotide sequence: TGTGCCAGCTCACCAGAAGTATCCGAAAAACTGTTTTTT. Its translation is CASSPEVSEKLFF.

The chain carries TRBV5-5 and TRBJ1-5, with 9 positions matching TRBD1. Trimming removed 4 bases from V and 3 bases from J; junction bases left unmatched: 14. Germline CDR1 SGHKS, CDR2 YYEKEE (reference sequence). The CDR3 loop spans 18 amino acids. DNA for the CDR3: TGTGCCAGCAGCCCTACATTCCGGGACAGGGTGGTCAATCAGCCCCAGCATTTT. It yields the protein CASSPTFRDRVVNQPQHF.

This clone occurred a few times. DNA of the CDR3: TGTGCCAGCAGTTACGGAGGAAACACCATATATTTT. Translated, it gives CASSYGGNTIYF. The J gene is TRBJ1-3, the V gene TRBV7-8, with D uncertain. Germline-derived CDR1 and CDR2 are SGHVS and FQNEAQ. This CDR3 is built from 12 residues. V lost 6 bases and J lost 4, with 7 bases in between. Complete variable domain (other parts from reference TRBV7-8 and TRBJ1-3): GAGVSQSPRYKVAKRGQDVALRCDPISGHVSLFWYQQALGQGPEFLTYFQNEAQLDKSGLPSDRFFAERPEGSVSTLKIQRTQQEDSAVYLCASSYGGNTIYFGEGSWLTVV.

V and J are TRBV5-1 and TRBJ1-1; D unresolved. The CDR3 runs to 14 residues. The V end lost 0 bases, the J end lost 0 bases, and 6 bases lay between the germline ends. The germline gives CDR1 SGHRS, CDR2 YFSETQ. CDR3 in DNA: TGCGCCAGCAGCTTGGCAGTTCTGAACACTGAAGCTTTCTTT. Translated, it gives CASSLAVLNTEAFF.

This chain connects TRBV4-1 to TRBJ1-5; tentatively, D is TRBD1 (6 bases). The CDR3 totals 16 residues. V shed 1 base and J shed 7 bases, with 17 bases lying between them. Looked up from germline, CDR1 is MGHRA and CDR2 is YSYEKL. The CDR3, as DNA: TGCGCCAGCAGCCAAGGTAGGGGGGACGGAAACCAGCCCCAGCATTTT. Translated, it gives CASSQGRGDGNQPQHF.

This chain links TRBV2 with TRBJ2-7, with TRBD1 matching over 9 bases. After removal of 4 bases from V and 1 base from J, the junction contained 5 bases not matched to a gene. Germline CDR1 SNHLY, CDR2 FYNNEI. The CDR3 runs to 15 residues. The CDR3 sequence: CASSVDRGASYEQYF. CDR3 DNA: TGTGCCAGCAGTGTGGACAGGGGCGCTTCCTACGAGCAGTACTTC.

The chain recombines TRBV30 with TRBJ1-2; TRBD1 might be the D (5 bases). The ends were cut back, 4 bases at V and 7 bases at J, with 16 bases in the middle. Germline V gene data show CDR1 as GTSNPN and CDR2 as SVGIG (reference sequence). CDR3 length: 13 residues. The CDR3 DNA follows: TGTGCCTGGAAAGCCGGGACCGTTCTTGGCTACACCTTC. It is translated as CAWKAGTVLGYTF.

V and J are TRBV2 and TRBJ2-1, with 8 bases fitting TRBD1. CDR3 length: 15 residues. J was trimmed by 0 bases and V by 7 bases; bases with no gene match: 5. The germline gives CDR1 SNHLY, CDR2 FYNNEI. The CDR3 bases are TGTGCCAGCATTCCGGGGACAGGCTCCTACAATGAGCAGTTCTTC. The encoded protein is CASIPGTGSYNEQFF.